Following are 29 T cell receptor beta chains from one sample sequenced in a study of T cell responses to AZD1222 COVID-19 vaccine. TCRdb keeps only in-frame clones here, not all; method: immunoSEQ multiplex PCR. In the table there are some 120,000 clones, about 88% of which are singletons. This material consisted of peripheral blood, taken on day 0 of MenACWY control vaccination. Receptors were obtained from an adult in good health.

This chain connects TRBV27 to TRBJ1-2; no definite D call. V gave up 7 bases and J gave up 3 bases, with 9 bases separating them. Germline V gene lookup returns CDR1 MNHEY and CDR2 SMNVEV (reference sequence). The CDR3 is 12 residues long. In DNA form, the CDR3 reads TGTGCCAGCAAGGGCGGACACTATGGCTACACCTTC. Its translation is CASKGGHYGYTF.

The chain is built from TRBV7-2 and TRBJ2-7; possibly TRBD2 for D (5 bases). V lost 1 base to trimming and J lost 3 bases, with 16 bases between them. Germline V gives CDR1 SGHTA, CDR2 FQGNSA. The CDR3 has 16 amino acids. The CDR3 here is CASSLVRSGTNYEQYF. The CDR3 nucleotides are TGTGCCAGCAGCTTAGTACGCAGCGGAACTAACTACGAGCAGTACTTC.

The V call is TRBV5-1, the J call TRBJ2-1; weak D call: TRBD2 (5 bases). Germline-derived CDR1 and CDR2 are SGHRS and YFSETQ. V lost 3 bases and J 3 bases, leaving 7 bases between the germline ends. The length of the CDR3 is 13 residues. This chain's CDR3 is CASSSGNYNEQFF. CDR3 nucleotides: TGCGCCAGCAGCTCGGGAAACTACAATGAGCAGTTCTTC.

This chain joins TRBV24-1 and TRBJ2-1; 8 bases are a match to TRBD2. Germline V gene data show CDR1 as KGHDR and CDR2 as SFDVKD. V lost 4 bases, J lost 2 bases, and 6 bases stayed unmatched. The CDR3 is 16 amino acids. The CDR3 coding sequence is TGTGCCACCAGTGACCCGACCGGGAGGGCCTACAATGAGCAGTTCTTC. Its translation: CATSDPTGRAYNEQFF.

The V gene is TRBV6-5, the J gene TRBJ2-7; D may be TRBD1 (6 bases). Per the germline V gene, CDR1 is MNHEY and CDR2 is SVGAGI. This CDR3 region has 16 residues. The ends were cut back, 0 bases at V and 4 bases at J, with 16 bases in the middle. The CDR3 here is CASSYSSDRRLYEQYF. CDR3 coding DNA: TGTGCCAGCAGTTACTCCTCGGACAGAAGACTGTACGAGCAGTACTTC.

This chain connects TRBV11-2 to TRBJ2-5; 9 bases match TRBD2. The CDR3 loop spans 16 amino acids. The germline V gene has CDR1 SGHAT and CDR2 FQNNGV. J was trimmed by 3 bases and V by 5 bases; bases with no gene match: 10. The DNA for the CDR3 is TGTGCCAGCAGCCATCTAGCGGGGCGGGGAAAAGAGACCCAGTACTTC. Protein: CASSHLAGRGKETQYF.

This chain links TRBV28 with TRBJ1-5, with TRBD1 matching over 9 bases. Germline V CDR1 and CDR2: MDHEN, SYDVKM. The CDR3 consists of 15 residues. After removal of 5 bases from V and 3 bases from J, the junction contained 5 bases not matched to a gene. The CDR3 bases are TGTGCCAGCAGTACCGGACAGGGGACCAATCAGCCCCAGCATTTT. Translated: CASSTGQGTNQPQHF.

The chain carries TRBV4-1 and TRBJ2-7; D remains unclear. The germline V gene has CDR1 MGHRA and CDR2 YSYEKL. Trimming shortened V by 5 bases and J by 0 bases, and 11 bases separated the two germline ends. The CDR3 covers 14 residues. The CDR3 sequence: CASSSLSRSYEQYF. CDR3 DNA: TGCGCCAGCAGCAGCCTGAGCCGCTCCTACGAGCAGTACTTC.

Only a few counts were recorded for this clone. The V and J genes are TRBV4-1 and TRBJ2-2; 12 bases align to TRBD2. The germline gives CDR1 MGHRA, CDR2 YSYEKL. The CDR3 covers 16 residues. The J segment lost 4 bases and the V segment lost 1 base, leaving 1 base of the junction unmatched. This CDR3 is CASSQGLAGVTGELFF. The CDR3 coding sequence is TGCGCCAGCAGCCAAGGACTAGCGGGAGTCACCGGGGAGCTGTTTTTT.

The chain carries TRBV19 and TRBJ2-7; 10 positions agree with TRBD1. CDR1 is LNHDA and CDR2 is SQIVND in the germline V gene (reference sequence). The J segment lost 6 bases and the V segment lost 3 bases, leaving 8 bases of the junction unmatched. CDR3 length equals 15 residues. CDR3 loop: CASSIGLGQGGEQYF. The CDR3, as DNA: TGTGCCAGTAGTATTGGCCTCGGACAGGGGGGCGAGCAGTACTTC.

This sequence joins TRBV11-2 and TRBJ2-1; the D is unclear. Trimming cost V 3 bases and J 9 bases, with 6 bases left between them. CDR3 length: 11 residues. Germline V gene data show CDR1 as SGHAT and CDR2 as FQNNGV. CDR3 loop: CASSLKSEQFF. Here the CDR3 DNA reads TGTGCCAGCAGCTTGAAAAGTGAGCAGTTCTTC.

The chain uses TRBV11-2 and TRBJ2-1; tentatively, D is TRBD2 (6 bases). Trimming stripped 2 bases from V and 6 bases from J, with 14 bases between. Germline loops: CDR1 SGHAT, CDR2 FQNNGV. The CDR3 has 15 amino acids. CDR3 region: CASSLISGVGNEQFF. CDR3 bases: TGTGCCAGCAGCTTAATTTCGGGGGTCGGCAATGAGCAGTTCTTC.

The chain couples TRBV6-5 to TRBJ1-5; D not certain. Germline loops: CDR1 MNHEY, CDR2 SVGAGI. V dropped 7 bases and J dropped 0 bases, with 10 bases sitting between them. The CDR3 extends over 14 amino acids. The CDR3 region has the DNA TGTGCCAGCACTGGACGGTATAGCAATCAGCCCCAGCATTTT. Translating gives CASTGRYSNQPQHF.

This clone was observed a few times. The V gene is TRBV6-6, the J gene TRBJ2-1; 9 bases are shared with TRBD1. The CDR3 length is 16 residues. In germline, CDR1 is MNHNY, CDR2 SVGAGI (reference sequence). V trimming: 5 bases; J trimming: 3 bases; junction bases outside the gene matches: 8. The CDR3 is CASSRRRQGVYNEQFF. CDR3 in DNA: TGTGCCAGCAGTCGACGTAGACAGGGGGTCTACAATGAGCAGTTCTTC.

The chain recombines TRBV28 with TRBJ1-5; D uncertain. Looked up from germline, CDR1 is MDHEN and CDR2 is SYDVKM. The CDR3 contains 12 residues. Trimming pared 8 bases from V and 7 bases from J, leaving 12 bases between. CDR3 region: CASGSVSQPQHF. The DNA for the CDR3 is TGTGCCAGCGGGAGTGTCAGCCAGCCCCAGCATTTT. The full variable domain, completed using reference TRBV28 and TRBJ1-5, is DVKVTQSSRYLVKRTGEKVFLECVQDMDHENMFWYRQDPGLGLRLIYFSYDVKMKEKGDIPEGYSVSREKKERFSLILESASTNQTSMYLCASGSVSQPQHFGDGTRLSIL.

The genes are TRBV7-9 and TRBJ2-7, with a weak D call TRBD1 (6 bases). V was shortened by 4 bases and J by 5 bases, with 21 bases between the two germline ends. CDR1 SEHNR and CDR2 FQNEAQ come from the germline V gene (reference sequence). This CDR3 is 16 amino acids long. The CDR3 loop reads CASSSEGLRTVNEQYF. The CDR3 DNA sequence: TGTGCCAGCAGCTCAGAAGGGCTACGGACAGTCAACGAGCAGTACTTC.

This clone occurred once. This chain connects TRBV2 to TRBJ2-2; D is uncertain. Between the trimmed V and J ends, which lost 9 bases and 7 bases, there was a span of 12 bases. The CDR3 has 12 amino acids. Germline V CDR1 and CDR2: SNHLY, FYNNEI. CDR3 protein: CASSNPLGELFF. The CDR3 nucleotides are TGTGCCAGTAGCAACCCTCTCGGGGAGCTGTTTTTT.

This clone was detected a few times. V gene TRBV29-1 combines with J gene TRBJ2-7; D remains ambiguous. The V and J ends lost 4 bases and 0 bases respectively, with 7 bases between them. CDR3 length equals 12 residues. Looked up from germline, CDR1 is SQVTM and CDR2 is ANQGSEA. The CDR3 loop reads CSVVYSSYEQYF. CDR3 nucleotides: TGCAGCGTTGTGTACTCCTCCTACGAGCAGTACTTC.

This clone is a singleton in its sample. The chain uses TRBV6-2 or TRBV6-3 and TRBJ2-4; 11 bases line up with TRBD2. CDR1 and CDR2 (germline): MNHEY, SVGEGT. The CDR3 consists of 19 residues. V was pared by 4 bases and J by 1 base, with 12 bases of the junction left unmatched. The CDR3 reads CASSSPTSGRAPAKNIQYF. The CDR3 DNA sequence: TGTGCCAGCAGTTCCCCCACTAGCGGGAGAGCCCCTGCCAAAAACATTCAGTACTTC.

CDR3 coding DNA: TGCAGTGCTAGTTCTTCTCCCCGGGAGACCCAGTACTTC. Its protein product is CSASSSPRETQYF. The V and J genes are TRBV20-1 and TRBJ2-5; D is ambiguous. The V and J ends lost 3 bases and 5 bases respectively, with 13 bases between them. The CDR3 is 13 residues long. Germline V gives CDR1 DFQATT, CDR2 SNEGSKA (reference sequence).

V is TRBV2 and J is TRBJ2-5; D not resolved. From germline, CDR1 is SNHLY and CDR2 FYNNEI. Trimming took 10 bases from V and 4 from J, leaving 13 bases between them. The CDR3 contains 12 residues. CDR3 sequence (DNA): TGTGCCACCGGATACCGAGCAGAGACCCAGTACTTC. Translated, it gives CATGYRAETQYF.

The chain links TRBV11-2 to TRBJ2-3; TRBD2 matches at 10 bases. V dropped 5 bases and J dropped 2; count of bases not matched to a gene: 4. Germline V gives CDR1 SGHAT, CDR2 FQNNGV. The CDR3 has 15 residues. The CDR3: CASSTGLAVTDTQYF. The CDR3 DNA is TGTGCCAGCAGCACTGGACTAGCGGTCACAGATACGCAGTATTTT.

The chain uses TRBV11-2 and TRBJ2-7; D is unclear. There are 12 residues in the CDR3. Germline CDR1 SGHAT, CDR2 FQNNGV. V lost 5 bases to trimming and J lost 5 bases, with 10 bases between them. This CDR3 reads CASSPVPNEQYF. In nucleotides, the CDR3 is TGTGCCAGCAGCCCCGTTCCCAACGAGCAGTACTTC.

This chain connects TRBV19 to TRBJ1-5, with D unclear. Germline CDR1 is LNHDA and CDR2 is SQIVND (reference sequence). Trimming took off 5 bases at V and 1 base at J, with 9 bases between the two ends. The CDR3 consists of 14 residues. The CDR3 DNA follows: TGTGCCAGTAGTTACCTTGGGAGCAATCAGCCCCAGCATTTT. This gives the protein CASSYLGSNQPQHF.

V and J are TRBV6-4 and TRBJ1-1; D gene unclear. Germline values: CDR1 MRHNA, CDR2 SNTAGT. V gave up 4 bases and J gave up 0 bases, with 6 bases separating them. This CDR3 comprises 13 residues. The CDR3 DNA follows: TGTGCCAGCAGTGCCGAGATGAACACTGAAGCTTTCTTT. Residues: CASSAEMNTEAFF.

This clone came up a few times. DNA of the CDR3: TGTGCCAGCAGCAAGAGGGGGAGTACTGAAGCTTTCTTT. This encodes CASSKRGSTEAFF. The chain combines TRBV3-1 (or the pseudogene TRBV3-2) with TRBJ1-1; maybe TRBD1 (6 bases). Germline assignment: CDR1 LGHDT and CDR2 YNNKEL (reference sequence). With 5 bases removed from V and 5 bases from J, the gap between germline ends came to 12 bases. The CDR3 length is 13 residues.

J is TRBJ2-3 and V is TRBV9, with D possibly being TRBD2 (6 bases). The CDR3 has 15 amino acids. Germline-derived CDR1 and CDR2 are SGDLS and YYNGEE. V was cut by 1 base and J by 5 bases, with 14 bases left in between. CDR3 nucleotide sequence: TGTGCCAGCAGCGTACTGCCAGGAGGGGTAGATACGCAGTATTTT. The encoded protein is CASSVLPGGVDTQYF.

This rearrangement joins TRBV3-1 (or the pseudogene TRBV3-2) to TRBJ2-7; 9 nucleotides agree with TRBD1. The CDR3 has 12 amino acids. Germline V CDR1 and CDR2: LGHDT, YNNKEL (reference sequence). The J segment lost 5 bases and the V segment lost 4 bases, leaving 0 bases of the junction unmatched. The CDR3 protein is CASSRDRDEQYF. CDR3 bases: TGTGCCAGCAGCCGGGACAGGGACGAGCAGTACTTC.

CDR3 bases: TGTGCCTGGAGTGTAGCGGGGATTCATGAAAAACTGTTTTTT. It codes for CAWSVAGIHEKLFF. The V gene is TRBV30, the J gene TRBJ1-4; D remains unclear. The V and J ends lost 0 bases and 6 bases respectively, with 11 bases between them. There are 14 residues in the CDR3. Germline V gives CDR1 GTSNPN, CDR2 SVGIG (reference sequence).